This TCR beta chain was retrieved from a study of early T cells in non-severe SARS-CoV-2 infection. The CDR3 length is 13 residues. Germline V gives CDR1 SGHTA, CDR2 FQGNSA. This clonotype was counted many times. The junction and the germline gene differ at one end; a read error may be behind it. TCRdb passed the 5' RACE reads through MiXCR, listing each CDR3 protein once. The sample lists 60,000 or so distinct CDR3 sequences; roughly 13% were seen once. The chain combines TRBV7-2 with TRBJ2-7, with D possibly called TRBD1 or TRBD2 (5 bases each). The J call could be wrong; TRBJ2-1 is a better fit for the DNA end. The clonotype comes from an adult who was a healthcare worker with PCR-confirmed SARS-CoV-2 infection or an uninfected control (not recorded which). The material sequenced was whole blood. The chain's CDR3 is CASSLAGSGPQFF. CDR3 in DNA: TGTGCCAGCAGCCTAGCAGGGTCCGGACCGCAGTTCTTC.